What follows are 3 T cell receptor beta chains derived from one specimen sequenced in a study of type 1 regulatory T cells. These receptors' targets are unknown. MiXCR, run by TCRdb on the reads, gives a single entry per CDR3 protein. The table shows tens of thousands of distinct CDR3 sequences, with 55% to 75% occurring only once. Sequencing used cultured T cells, either the whole culture or a sorted T cell fraction (not recorded which). Sample subset: Tr1-enriched cell product generated in vitro against host alloantigens. The receptors stem from a human donor in good health.

The rearrangement joins TRBV27 to TRBJ1-2, with TRBD1 as a possible D gene (5 bases). The CDR3 sequence is 14 residues long. The V gene's germline CDR1 is MNHEY and CDR2 SMNVEV (reference sequence). The V and J ends lost 3 bases and 3 bases respectively, with 11 bases between them. The CDR3 nucleotides are TGTGCCAGCAGTTTTTTGGGGGATGACTATGGCTACACCTTC. Protein sequence: CASSFLGDDYGYTF.

The chain is built from TRBV10-3 and TRBJ2-1; 8 positions match TRBD2. Looked up from germline, CDR1 is ENHRY and CDR2 is SYGVKD. The V segment lost 0 bases and the J segment 4 bases; nucleotides outside the gene matches: 5. The CDR3 extends over 16 amino acids. CDR3 region: CAISESGGGLYNEQFF. CDR3 in DNA: TGTGCCATCAGTGAGTCGGGCGGGGGGCTTTACAATGAGCAGTTCTTC.

The V gene is TRBV4-2, the J gene TRBJ1-3; D is perhaps TRBD1 (5 bases). Trimming shortened V by 0 bases and J by 4 bases, and 10 bases separated the two germline ends. Germline CDR1 is LGHNA and CDR2 is YNFKEQ. This CDR3 has 15 amino acids. CDR3 sequence (DNA): TGTGCCAGCAGCCAAGATATCAGGGACGGAAACACCATATATTTT. As protein: CASSQDIRDGNTIYF.